A single sample gave rise to the 10 T cell receptor beta chains below, sequenced in a study of shared clonotypes between healthy human individuals. Produced via immunoSEQ multiplex PCR; TCRdb's table is partial and in-frame only. The data show about 380,000 clones, about 96% seen once. Material for sequencing was memory CD8+ T cells sorted from blood. Documented subset: CD45RO+ cells pooled with CCR7-negative TemRA cells. These receptors came from a man aged 25-40 years in good health.

J is TRBJ2-1 and V is TRBV27; 14 nucleotides align to TRBD2. The V and J ends lost 5 bases and 1 base, in that order; junction bases with no gene match: 22. The CDR3 is 23 residues long. From germline, CDR1 is MNHEY and CDR2 SMNVEV (reference sequence). Here the CDR3 reads CASSRRTGTSGRGPTQSYNEQFF. For the CDR3, the DNA is TGTGCCAGCAGTCGAAGAACCGGGACTAGCGGGAGAGGCCCAACTCAGTCCTACAATGAGCAGTTCTTC.

The chain carries TRBV30 and TRBJ2-6; D gene unclear. Germline CDR1 is GTSNPN and CDR2 is SVGIG (reference sequence). The CDR3 is 16 amino acids. V lost 0 bases to trimming and J lost 0 bases, with 9 bases between them. The CDR3 protein is CAWSVDLYSGANVLTF. The CDR3 coding sequence is TGTGCCTGGAGTGTAGATCTATACTCTGGGGCCAACGTCCTGACTTTC.

The V and J genes are TRBV5-1 and TRBJ2-3; D not certain. The germline V gene encodes CDR1 SGHRS and CDR2 YFSETQ. V was clipped by 0 bases and J by 1 base, with 9 bases between them. CDR3 size: 15 residues. CDR3 in amino acids: CASSLGPIRTDTQYF. The CDR3 coding sequence is TGCGCCAGCAGCTTGGGACCCATCCGCACAGATACGCAGTATTTT.

This clone showed up just once. The V and J genes are TRBV6-5 and TRBJ1-3; no definite D call. The CDR3 loop spans 15 amino acids. Germline-derived CDR1 and CDR2 are MNHEY and SVGAGI. The V gene lost 0 bases and the J gene lost 0 bases, with 6 bases spanning the gap. The CDR3 DNA follows: TGTGCCAGCAGTTACTCGGCAGGCTCTGGAAACACCATATATTTT. Residues: CASSYSAGSGNTIYF.

The chain combines TRBV28 with TRBJ2-3; 9 bases agree with TRBD2. In germline, CDR1 is MDHEN, CDR2 SYDVKM. The CDR3 is 14 residues long. Germline trimming cut 2 bases from V and 10 bases from J; bases unmatched to any gene: 7. The CDR3 DNA is TGTGCCAGCAGTTTACCTTCTAGCGGGAAGTCGCAGTATTTT. This translates into CASSLPSSGKSQYF. Full variable domain (outside the CDR3, taken from reference TRBV28 and TRBJ2-3): DVKVTQSSRYLVKRTGEKVFLECVQDMDHENMFWYRQDPGLGLRLIYFSYDVKMKEKGDIPEGYSVSREKKERFSLILESASTNQTSMYLCASSLPSSGKSQYFGPGTRLTVL.

V is TRBV9 and J is TRBJ1-1; 7 nucleotides line up with TRBD1. Trimming took 4 bases from V and 0 from J; bases not matched to a gene: 9. CDR1 is SGDLS and CDR2 is YYNGEE in the germline V gene. This CDR3 is 16 amino acids long. CDR3 region: CASSSHRGSVNTEAFF. DNA of the CDR3: TGTGCCAGCAGCTCCCACAGGGGCTCAGTGAACACTGAAGCTTTCTTT.

The chain combines TRBV2 with TRBJ2-3, with D possibly called TRBD1 or TRBD2 (5 bases each). From germline, CDR1 is SNHLY and CDR2 FYNNEI. CDR3 length: 14 residues. V was trimmed by 6 bases and J by 5 bases, leaving 15 bases between them. The CDR3 is CASSPGPGGDTQYF. Here the CDR3 DNA reads TGTGCCAGCAGCCCGGGACCAGGAGGAGATACGCAGTATTTT.

The gene calls are TRBV7-2 and TRBJ2-7; D may be TRBD2 (6 bases). The V gene's germline CDR1 is SGHTA and CDR2 FQGNSA. V was clipped by 2 bases and J by 2 bases, with 13 bases between them. CDR3 length: 15 residues. The CDR3 here is CASSLITGLTYEQYF. CDR3 nucleotide sequence: TGTGCCAGCAGCTTAATAACAGGACTAACCTACGAGCAGTACTTC. The variable domain in full, completed from reference TRBV7-2 and TRBJ2-7, reads GAGVSQSPSNKVTEKGKDVELRCDPISGHTALYWYRQSLGQGLEFLIYFQGNSAPDKSGLPSDRFSAERTGGSVSTLTIQRTQQEDSAVYLCASSLITGLTYEQYFGPGTRLTVT.

This rearrangement joins TRBV11-3 to TRBJ2-1, with D possibly called TRBD1 or TRBD2 (5 bases each). V lost 6 bases, J lost 0 bases, and 12 bases lay in between. The CDR3 is 15 amino acids. Germline CDR1 is SGHNT and CDR2 is YENEEA. The CDR3: CASRLGRSSYNEQFF. In nucleotides, the CDR3 is TGTGCCAGCAGACTGGGACGGAGCTCCTACAATGAGCAGTTCTTC.

This clone was counted a single time. V usage is TRBV6-6 and J usage is TRBJ2-3; 7 positions agree with TRBD1. CDR1 and CDR2 (germline): MNHNY, SVGAGI (reference sequence). The CDR3 loop spans 15 amino acids. After removal of 6 bases from V and 0 bases from J, the junction contained 6 bases not matched to a gene. CDR3 sequence: CASRRGQVSTDTQYF. In nucleotides, the CDR3 is TGTGCCAGCAGGAGAGGACAGGTTAGCACAGATACGCAGTATTTT.